This T cell receptor beta chain was observed in a study of post-analysis software for immune sequencing data. Study-level information: Included courses were relapsing-remitting and secondary progressive multiple sclerosis; progressive-relapsing multiple sclerosis was also included.

The authors incorporated unique molecular identifiers into the TCR beta cDNA libraries. TCRdb ran MiXCR on the PCR reads and lists one entry per CDR3 protein. This table holds roughly 620,000 distinct CDR3 sequences, about 44% found once. A note on this clonotype: Its antigen is not identified.

Findings and limits, study-wide: Significantly lower normalized Chao1 diversity was seen in multiple sclerosis patients than in controls. Several TRBV segments were more frequent in patients than controls; TRBV5-6, TRBV5-1 and TRBV20-1 belonged to this group.

The V gene's germline CDR1 is MDHEN and CDR2 SYDVKM. Losses at the gene ends were 7 bases for V and 4 bases for J; bases not matched to a gene: 5. This CDR3 contains 15 residues. The chain carries TRBV28 and TRBJ2-1; the match to TRBD2 covers 12 bases. This TCR derives from a girl aged 5 to 17 with multiple sclerosis. Sequences were obtained from blood. CDR3 sequence (DNA): TGTGCCAGCAACCCGGGACTAGCGGGTTACAATGAGCAGTTCTTC. This encodes CASNPGLAGYNEQFF.